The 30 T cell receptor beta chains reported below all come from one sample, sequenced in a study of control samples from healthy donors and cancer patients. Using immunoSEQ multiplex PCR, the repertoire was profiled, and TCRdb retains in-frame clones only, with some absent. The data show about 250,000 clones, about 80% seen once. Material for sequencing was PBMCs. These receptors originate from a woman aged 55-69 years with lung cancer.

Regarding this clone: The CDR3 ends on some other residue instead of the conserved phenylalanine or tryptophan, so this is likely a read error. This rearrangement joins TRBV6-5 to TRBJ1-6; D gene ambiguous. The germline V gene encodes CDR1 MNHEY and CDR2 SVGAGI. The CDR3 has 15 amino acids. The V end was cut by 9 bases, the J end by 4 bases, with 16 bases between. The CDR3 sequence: CASRPRSHYNSPLHL. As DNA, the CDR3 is TGTGCCAGTCGACCTCGTTCCCATTATAATTCACCCCTCCACCTT.

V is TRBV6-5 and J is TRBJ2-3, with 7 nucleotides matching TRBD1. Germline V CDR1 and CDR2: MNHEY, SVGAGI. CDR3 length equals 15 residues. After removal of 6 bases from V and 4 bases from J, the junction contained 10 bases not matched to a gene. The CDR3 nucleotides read TGTGCCAGCAGGCCTACAGGGGTCAGGGCAGATACGCAGTATTTT. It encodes CASRPTGVRADTQYF.

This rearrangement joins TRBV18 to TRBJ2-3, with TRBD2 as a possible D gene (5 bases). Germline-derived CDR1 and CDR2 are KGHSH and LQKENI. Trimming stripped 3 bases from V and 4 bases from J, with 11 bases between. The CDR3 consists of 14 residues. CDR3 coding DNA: TGTGCCAGCTCACCGTGGGAGAGATCAGATACGCAGTATTTT. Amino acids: CASSPWERSDTQYF.

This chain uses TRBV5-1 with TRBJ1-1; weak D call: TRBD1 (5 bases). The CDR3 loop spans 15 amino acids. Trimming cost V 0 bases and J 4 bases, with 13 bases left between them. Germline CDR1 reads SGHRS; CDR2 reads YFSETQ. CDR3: CASSLVQGGFTEAFF. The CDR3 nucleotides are TGCGCCAGCAGCTTGGTCCAGGGTGGGTTCACTGAAGCTTTCTTT.

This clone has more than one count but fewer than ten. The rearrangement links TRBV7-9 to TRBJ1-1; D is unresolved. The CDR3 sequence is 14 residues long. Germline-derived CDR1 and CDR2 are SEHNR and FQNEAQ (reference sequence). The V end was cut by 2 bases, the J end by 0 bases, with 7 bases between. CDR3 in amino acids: CASSLLGVNTEAFF. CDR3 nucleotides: TGTGCCAGCAGCTTACTCGGGGTGAACACTGAAGCTTTCTTT.

The CDR3 DNA reads as TGTGCCAGCAGCTTGGACCAATACGAGCAGTACTTC. Residues: CASSLDQYEQYF. The genes are TRBV5-4 and TRBJ2-7; D gene unclear. V gave up 0 bases and J gave up 4 bases, with 5 bases separating them. The CDR3 has 12 residues. Germline loops: CDR1 SGHNT, CDR2 YYREEE (reference sequence). The complete variable domain, with remaining parts taken from reference TRBV5-4 and TRBJ2-7, reads ETGVTQSPTHLIKTRGQQVTLRCSSQSGHNTVSWYQQALGQGPQFIFQYYREEENGRGNFPPRFSGLQFPNYSSELNVNALELDDSALYLCASSLDQYEQYFGPGTRLTVT.

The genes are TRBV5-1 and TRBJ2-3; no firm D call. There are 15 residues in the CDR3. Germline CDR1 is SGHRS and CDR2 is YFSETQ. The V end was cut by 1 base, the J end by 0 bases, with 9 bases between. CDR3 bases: TGCGCCAGCAGCTTGAACAGCCCTAGCACAGATACGCAGTATTTT. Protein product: CASSLNSPSTDTQYF.

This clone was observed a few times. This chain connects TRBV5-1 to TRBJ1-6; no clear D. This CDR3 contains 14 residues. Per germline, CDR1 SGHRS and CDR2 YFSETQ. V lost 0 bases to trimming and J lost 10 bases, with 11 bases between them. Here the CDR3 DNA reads TGCGCCAGCAGCTTGGAGAGGCTCAAATCACCCCTCCACTTT. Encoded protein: CASSLERLKSPLHF.

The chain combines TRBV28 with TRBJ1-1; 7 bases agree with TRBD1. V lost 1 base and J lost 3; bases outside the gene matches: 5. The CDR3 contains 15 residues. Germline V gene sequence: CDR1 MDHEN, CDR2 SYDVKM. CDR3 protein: CASSLYGRGDTEAFF. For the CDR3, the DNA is TGTGCCAGCAGTTTATACGGCAGGGGGGACACTGAAGCTTTCTTT.

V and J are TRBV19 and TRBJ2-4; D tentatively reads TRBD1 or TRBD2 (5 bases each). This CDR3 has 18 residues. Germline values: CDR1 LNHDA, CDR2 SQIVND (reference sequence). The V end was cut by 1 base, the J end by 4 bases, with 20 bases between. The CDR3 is CASSIGARGALTKNIQYF. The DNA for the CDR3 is TGTGCCAGTAGTATAGGGGCCCGAGGGGCGCTAACGAAAAACATTCAGTACTTC.

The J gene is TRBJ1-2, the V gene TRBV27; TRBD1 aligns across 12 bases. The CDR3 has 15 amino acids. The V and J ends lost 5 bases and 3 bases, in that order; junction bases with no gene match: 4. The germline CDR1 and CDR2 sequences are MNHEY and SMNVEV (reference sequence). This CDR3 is CASSTRDRGHYGYTF. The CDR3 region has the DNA TGTGCCAGCAGTACACGGGACAGGGGGCACTATGGCTACACCTTC.

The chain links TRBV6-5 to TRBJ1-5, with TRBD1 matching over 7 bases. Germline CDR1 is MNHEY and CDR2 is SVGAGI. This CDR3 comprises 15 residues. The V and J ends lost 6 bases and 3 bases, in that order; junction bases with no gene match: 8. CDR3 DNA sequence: TGTGCCAGCAGGTCCGGGACAGCCTTCAATCAGCCCCAGCATTTT. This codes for CASRSGTAFNQPQHF.

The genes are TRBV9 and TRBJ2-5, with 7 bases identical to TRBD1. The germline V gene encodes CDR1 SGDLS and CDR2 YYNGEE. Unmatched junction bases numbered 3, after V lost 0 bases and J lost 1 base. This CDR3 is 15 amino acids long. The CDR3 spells CASSVAGTVQETQYF. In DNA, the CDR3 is TGTGCCAGCAGCGTAGCCGGGACAGTCCAAGAGACCCAGTACTTC.

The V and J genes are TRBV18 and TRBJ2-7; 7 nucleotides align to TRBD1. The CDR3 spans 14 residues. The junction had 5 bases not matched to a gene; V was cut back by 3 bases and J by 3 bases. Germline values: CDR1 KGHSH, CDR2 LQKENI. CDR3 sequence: CASSPGQTNYEQYF. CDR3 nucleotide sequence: TGTGCCAGCTCACCGGGACAGACAAACTACGAGCAGTACTTC.

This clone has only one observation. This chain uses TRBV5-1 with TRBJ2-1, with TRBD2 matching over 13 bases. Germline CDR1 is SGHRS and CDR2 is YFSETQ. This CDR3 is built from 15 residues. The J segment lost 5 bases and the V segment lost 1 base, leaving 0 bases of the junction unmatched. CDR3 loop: CASSLTSGRDNEQFF. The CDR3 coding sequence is TGCGCCAGCAGCTTGACTAGCGGGAGGGACAATGAGCAGTTCTTC.

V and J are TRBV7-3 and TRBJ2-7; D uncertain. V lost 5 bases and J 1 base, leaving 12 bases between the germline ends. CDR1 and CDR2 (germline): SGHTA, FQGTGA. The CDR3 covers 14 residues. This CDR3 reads CASSPDTNSYEQYF. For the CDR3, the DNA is TGTGCCAGCAGCCCAGACACTAATTCCTACGAGCAGTACTTC. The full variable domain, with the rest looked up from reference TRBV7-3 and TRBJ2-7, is GAGVSQTPSNKVTEKGKYVELRCDPISGHTALYWYRQSLGQGPEFLIYFQGTGAADDSGLPNDRFFAVRPEGSVSTLKIQRTERGDSAVYLCASSPDTNSYEQYFGPGTRLTVT.

The CDR3 spells CASSTYRGGQPQHF. The CDR3 nucleotides read TGTGCCAGTAGTACGTACAGGGGTGGCCAGCCCCAGCATTTT. V gene TRBV19 combines with J gene TRBJ1-5; 7 nucleotides align to TRBD1. V gave up 4 bases and J gave up 7 bases; unmatched junction bases: 7. Germline lookup yields CDR1 LNHDA and CDR2 SQIVND (reference sequence). The CDR3 length is 14 residues.

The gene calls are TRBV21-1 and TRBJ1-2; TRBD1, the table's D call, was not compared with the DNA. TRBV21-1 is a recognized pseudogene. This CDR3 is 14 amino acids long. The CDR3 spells CASSKNRSDYGYTF. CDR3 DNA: TGTGCCAGCAGCAAGAACAGATCGGACTATGGCTACACCTTC.

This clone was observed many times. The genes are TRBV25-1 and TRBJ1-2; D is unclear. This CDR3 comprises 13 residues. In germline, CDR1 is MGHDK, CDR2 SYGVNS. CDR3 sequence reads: CSPSIFPNYGYTF. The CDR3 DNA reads TGTTCCCCTTCGATTTTTCCTAACTATGGCTACACCTTC.

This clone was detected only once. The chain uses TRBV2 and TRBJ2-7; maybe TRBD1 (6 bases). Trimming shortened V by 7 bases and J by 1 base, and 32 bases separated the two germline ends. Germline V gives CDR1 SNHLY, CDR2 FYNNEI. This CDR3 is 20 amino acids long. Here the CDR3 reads CASNNLPGTRGRGNSYEQYF. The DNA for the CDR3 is TGTGCCAGCAACAACTTACCTGGGACGAGGGGCAGGGGCAATTCCTACGAGCAGTACTTC.

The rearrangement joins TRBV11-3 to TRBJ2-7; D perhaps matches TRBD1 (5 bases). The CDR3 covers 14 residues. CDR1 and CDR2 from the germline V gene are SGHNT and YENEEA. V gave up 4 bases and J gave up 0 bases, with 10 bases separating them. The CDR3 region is CASSSQASSYEQYF. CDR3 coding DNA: TGTGCCAGCAGCTCACAGGCGAGCTCCTACGAGCAGTACTTC. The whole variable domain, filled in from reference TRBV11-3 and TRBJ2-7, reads EAGVVQSPRYKIIEKKQPVAFWCNPISGHNTLYWYLQNLGQGPELLIRYENEEAVDDSQLPKDRFSAERLKGVDSTLKIQPAELGDSAVYLCASSSQASSYEQYFGPGTRLTVT.

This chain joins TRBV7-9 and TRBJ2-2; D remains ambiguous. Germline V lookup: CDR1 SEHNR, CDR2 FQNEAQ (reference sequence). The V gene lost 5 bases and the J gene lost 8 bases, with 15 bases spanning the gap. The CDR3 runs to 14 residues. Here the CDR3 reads CASSLSAESGELFF. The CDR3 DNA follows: TGTGCCAGCAGCCTATCCGCAGAGTCTGGGGAGCTGTTTTTT.

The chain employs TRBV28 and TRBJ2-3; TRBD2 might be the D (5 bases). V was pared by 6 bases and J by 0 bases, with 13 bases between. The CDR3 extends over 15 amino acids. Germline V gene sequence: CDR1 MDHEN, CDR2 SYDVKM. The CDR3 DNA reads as TGTGCCAGCAGCCCCCCCGGGGAGAGCACAGATACGCAGTATTTT. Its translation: CASSPPGESTDTQYF.

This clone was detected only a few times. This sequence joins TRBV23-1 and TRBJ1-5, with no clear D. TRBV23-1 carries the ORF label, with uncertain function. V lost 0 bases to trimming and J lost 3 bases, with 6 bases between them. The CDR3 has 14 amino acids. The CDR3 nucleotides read TGCGCCAGCAGTCAATCGGACTCCAATCAGCCCCAGCATTTT. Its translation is CASSQSDSNQPQHF.

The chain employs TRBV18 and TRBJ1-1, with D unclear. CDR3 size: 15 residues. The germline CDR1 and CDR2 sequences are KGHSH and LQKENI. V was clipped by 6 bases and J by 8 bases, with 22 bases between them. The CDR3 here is CASSQSNPTAAEAFF. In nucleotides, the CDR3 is TGTGCCAGCTCCCAAAGCAATCCGACGGCCGCCGAAGCTTTCTTT.

CDR3 nucleotide sequence: TGTGCCAGCAGCCAGCAGGCCGGACTAGTATGGGAGACCCAGTACTTC. Amino acids: CASSQQAGLVWETQYF. This chain links TRBV3-1 (or the pseudogene TRBV3-2) with TRBJ2-5; 7 bases agree with TRBD2. Germline V lookup: CDR1 LGHDT, CDR2 YNNKEL (reference sequence). V lost 3 bases and J lost 5; bases outside the gene matches: 12. CDR3 length: 16 amino acids.

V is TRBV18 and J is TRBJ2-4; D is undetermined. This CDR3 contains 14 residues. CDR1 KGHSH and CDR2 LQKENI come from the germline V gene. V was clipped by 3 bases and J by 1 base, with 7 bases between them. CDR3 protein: CASSPGMAKNIQYF. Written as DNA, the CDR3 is TGTGCCAGCTCACCGGGCATGGCCAAAAACATTCAGTACTTC.

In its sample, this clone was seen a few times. The CDR3 is CASSPSNSGANTGELFF. In nucleotides, the CDR3 is TGTGCCAGCTCACCAAGTAATAGCGGAGCGAACACCGGGGAGCTGTTTTTT. The chain employs TRBV18 and TRBJ2-2, with D perhaps matching TRBD2 (6 bases). CDR3 length: 17 residues. V lost 2 bases to trimming and J lost 0 bases, with 13 bases between them. Germline CDR1 reads KGHSH; CDR2 reads LQKENI.

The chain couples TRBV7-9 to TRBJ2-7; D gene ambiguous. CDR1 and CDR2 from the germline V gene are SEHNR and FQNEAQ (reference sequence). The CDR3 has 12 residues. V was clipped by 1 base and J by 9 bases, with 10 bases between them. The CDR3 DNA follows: TGTGCCAGCAGCTTAGGTCCCAGAGGGCAGTACTTC. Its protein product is CASSLGPRGQYF.

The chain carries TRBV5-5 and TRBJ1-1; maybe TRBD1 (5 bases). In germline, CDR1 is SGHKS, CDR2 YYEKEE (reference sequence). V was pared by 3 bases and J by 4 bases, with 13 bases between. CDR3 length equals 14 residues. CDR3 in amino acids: CASSWTGTITEAFF. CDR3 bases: TGTGCCAGCAGCTGGACGGGGACGATCACTGAAGCTTTCTTT.